The 14 T cell receptor beta chains given below trace back to one sample, sequenced in a study of blood T cell repertoires in COVID-19. Assay used: immunoSEQ multiplex PCR; TCRdb lists only in-frame clones, some missing. The profile shows more than 110,000 clones, 77% of them singletons. Specimen: peripheral blood. Receptor source: a woman aged 50 to 60 with active or convalescent COVID-19.

This sequence joins TRBV27 and TRBJ2-2; unclear D gene. Germline values: CDR1 MNHEY, CDR2 SMNVEV (reference sequence). The CDR3 is 12 amino acids. Trimming shortened V by 5 bases and J by 7 bases, and 8 bases separated the two germline ends. The chain's CDR3 is CASSLVGGELFF. The DNA for the CDR3 is TGTGCCAGCAGTCTAGTCGGCGGGGAGCTGTTTTTT.

The chain links TRBV7-2 to TRBJ1-2; the D gene is possibly TRBD1 (5 bases). V was pared by 5 bases and J by 8 bases, with 21 bases between. This CDR3 is built from 15 residues. Per the germline V gene, CDR1 is SGHTA and CDR2 is FQGNSA. CDR3 DNA: TGTGCCAGCAGCCTAACGTCCGGGGGAAGAGGGGGCTACACCTTC. Translated: CASSLTSGGRGGYTF.

This clone was counted a single time. The chain uses TRBV7-2 and TRBJ1-2; D may be TRBD1 (6 bases). The CDR3 is made up of 14 amino acids. V was trimmed by 5 bases and J by 7 bases, leaving 17 bases between them. The germline V gene encodes CDR1 SGHTA and CDR2 FQGNSA. The chain's CDR3 is CASSEEGGRSGYTF. The CDR3, as DNA: TGTGCCAGCAGCGAAGAGGGGGGGCGCTCTGGCTACACCTTC. Supplemented by reference TRBV7-2 and TRBJ1-2, the full variable domain reads GAGVSQSPSNKVTEKGKDVELRCDPISGHTALYWYRQSLGQGLEFLIYFQGNSAPDKSGLPSDRFSAERTGGSVSTLTIQRTQQEDSAVYLCASSEEGGRSGYTFGSGTRLTVV.

The chain has TRBV3-1 (or the pseudogene TRBV3-2) and TRBJ1-1; 7 bases align to TRBD1. The CDR3 loop spans 17 amino acids. With 0 bases clipped from V and 0 bases from J, the junction kept 7 bases outside the gene matches. Germline V gene data show CDR1 as LGHDT and CDR2 as YNNKEL (reference sequence). CDR3 region: CASSQDLQGRMNTEAFF. CDR3 DNA: TGTGCCAGCAGCCAAGACCTACAGGGGCGGATGAACACTGAAGCTTTCTTT.

The J gene is TRBJ2-7, the V gene TRBV28; 7 bases match TRBD1. CDR1 is MDHEN and CDR2 is SYDVKM in the germline V gene. The CDR3 has 13 residues. The V gene end was trimmed by 5 bases and the J gene end by 3 bases; junction bases not matched to a gene: 4. CDR3 sequence (DNA): TGTGCCAGCAGTCCTCACAGGGGCTACGAGCAGTACTTC. It yields the protein CASSPHRGYEQYF.

This clone was detected a few times. The gene calls are TRBV11-2 and TRBJ2-7; tentative D call: TRBD2 (6 bases). CDR1 is SGHAT and CDR2 is FQNNGV in the germline V gene. Trimming shortened V by 4 bases and J by 5 bases, and 21 bases separated the two germline ends. The CDR3 loop spans 16 amino acids. CDR3 sequence: CASSYGGNGRHNEQYF. The CDR3 DNA reads TGTGCCAGCAGCTACGGAGGGAATGGGAGACATAACGAGCAGTACTTC. The variable domain in full, with the rest retrieved from reference TRBV11-2 and TRBJ2-7, is EAGVAQSPRYKIIEKRQSVAFWCNPISGHATLYWYQQILGQGPKLLIQFQNNGVVDDSQLPKDRFSAERLKGVDSTLKIQPAKLEDSAVYLCASSYGGNGRHNEQYFGPGTRLTVT.

This chain connects TRBV10-3 to TRBJ2-3; 15 positions match TRBD2. Germline values: CDR1 ENHRY, CDR2 SYGVKD. CDR3 length: 20 amino acids. Trimming at V came to 4 bases and at J to 1 base, leaving 12 bases not matched to a gene. The CDR3 nucleotides read TGTGCCATCAGTGCCCCACGGACTAGCGGGGGGGTCACAGGCACAGATACGCAGTATTTT. It specifies CAISAPRTSGGVTGTDTQYF.

The chain carries TRBV7-2 and TRBJ2-1; 7 positions agree with TRBD2. J gave up 4 bases and V 0 bases, and 0 bases lay outside the gene matches. The CDR3 contains 14 residues. Germline V gene sequence: CDR1 SGHTA, CDR2 FQGNSA. CDR3 bases: TGTGCCAGCAGCTTAGCGGGGGGGTACAATGAGCAGTTCTTC. The encoded protein is CASSLAGGYNEQFF.

This clone was found once. The J gene is TRBJ2-7, the V gene TRBV28; 9 bases are shared with TRBD1. V trimming: 9 bases; J trimming: 3 bases; junction bases outside the gene matches: 6. There are 13 residues in the CDR3. From germline, CDR1 is MDHEN and CDR2 SYDVKM. The CDR3 sequence is CASHGQGLYEQYF. In DNA, the CDR3 is TGTGCCAGTCACGGACAGGGGCTCTACGAGCAGTACTTC.

CDR3 sequence reads: CASGGPPREGVSTDTQYF. Written as DNA, the CDR3 is TGTGCCAGCGGGGGGCCCCCCAGGGAGGGGGTCTCAACAGATACGCAGTATTTT. The chain links TRBV11-3 to TRBJ2-3; D may be TRBD2 (7 bases). Trimming shortened V by 8 bases and J by 3 bases, and 27 bases separated the two germline ends. CDR1 is SGHNT and CDR2 is YENEEA in the germline V gene. This CDR3 has 18 amino acids.

This clone was picked up a small number of times. The V call is TRBV3-1 (or the pseudogene TRBV3-2), the J call TRBJ2-3; 7 bases match TRBD2. V was pared by 10 bases and J by 1 base, with 5 bases of the junction left unmatched. Germline CDR1 is LGHDT and CDR2 is YNNKEL (reference sequence). This CDR3 comprises 13 residues. The CDR3 region is CANTSGGTDTQYF. CDR3 nucleotide sequence: TGTGCCAACACAAGCGGGGGCACAGATACGCAGTATTTT.

The chain joins TRBV6-6 to TRBJ2-1; D ambiguous. Between the trimmed V and J ends, which lost 7 bases and 5 bases, there was a span of 6 bases. There are 11 residues in the CDR3. The V gene's germline CDR1 is MNHNY and CDR2 SVGAGI (reference sequence). CDR3 protein: CASIYNNEQFF. CDR3 bases: TGTGCCAGCATATATAACAATGAGCAGTTCTTC.

This clone has just one count. The identical CDR3 is also encoded by other nucleotide sequences in the sample. The CDR3 loop reads CASSLGTSGGYEQYF. The CDR3 bases are TGTGCCAGCAGCTTGGGGACTAGCGGGGGTTACGAGCAGTACTTC. J is TRBJ2-7 and V is TRBV7-2; TRBD2 aligns across 14 bases. The CDR3 has 15 amino acids. Trimming at V came to 3 bases and at J to 4 bases, leaving 2 bases not matched to a gene. CDR1 is SGHTA and CDR2 is FQGNSA in the germline V gene.

This sequence joins TRBV9 and TRBJ1-2; no clear D. The V and J ends lost 3 bases and 6 bases respectively, with 21 bases between them. CDR1 SGDLS and CDR2 YYNGEE come from the germline V gene. CDR3 length equals 16 residues. CDR3 in DNA: TGTGCCAGCAGCGCCTCAGTGCGCATCGGAGGGAATGGCTACACCTTC. This encodes CASSASVRIGGNGYTF.